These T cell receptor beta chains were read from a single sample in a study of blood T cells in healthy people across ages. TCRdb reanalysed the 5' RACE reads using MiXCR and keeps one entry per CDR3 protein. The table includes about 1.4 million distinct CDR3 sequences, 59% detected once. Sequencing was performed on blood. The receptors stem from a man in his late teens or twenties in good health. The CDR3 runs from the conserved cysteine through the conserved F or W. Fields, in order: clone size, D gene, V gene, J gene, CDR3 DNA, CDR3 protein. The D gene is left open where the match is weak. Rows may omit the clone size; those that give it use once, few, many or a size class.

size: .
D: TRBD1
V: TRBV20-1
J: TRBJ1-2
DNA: TGCAGTGCGATACAGGGGTACTATGGCTACACCTTC
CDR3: CSAIQGYYGYTF

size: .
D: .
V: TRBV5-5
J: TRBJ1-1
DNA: TGTGCCAGCAGCTTGGCCGTGGGCGTAGACACTGAAGCTTTCTTT
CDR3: CASSLAVGVDTEAFF

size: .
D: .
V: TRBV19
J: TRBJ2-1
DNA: TGTGCCAGTAGTATAGGGTACTATGAGCAGTTCTTC
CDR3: CASSIGYYEQFF

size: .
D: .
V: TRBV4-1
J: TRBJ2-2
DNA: TGCGCCAGCAGCCCCCGGGGGGCGATTGGGGAGCTGTTTTTT
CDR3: CASSPRGAIGELFF

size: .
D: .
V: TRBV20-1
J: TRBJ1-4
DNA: TGCAGTGCTATCTCCTTGAGGGAAAAACTGTTTTTT
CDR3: CSAISLREKLFF

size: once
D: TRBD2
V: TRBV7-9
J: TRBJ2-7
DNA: TGTGCCAGCAGCTTAGGGGTTCCGGGGGGCTCCTACGAGCAGTACTTC
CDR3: CASSLGVPGGSYEQYF

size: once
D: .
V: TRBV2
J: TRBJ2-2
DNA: TGTGCCAGCAGCCAGGGGCCAGGAGTGCGCGGGGAGCTGTTTTTT
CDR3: CASSQGPGVRGELFF

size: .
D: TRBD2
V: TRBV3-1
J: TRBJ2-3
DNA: TGTGCCAGCAGCCAAGATGGTGCGGGACTAGCGGTCACAGATACGCAGTATTTT
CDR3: CASSQDGAGLAVTDTQYF

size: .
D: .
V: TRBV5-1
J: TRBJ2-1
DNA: TGCGCCAGTCGGGACGGTCCATCGGATGAGCAGTTCTTC
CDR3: CASRDGPSDEQFF

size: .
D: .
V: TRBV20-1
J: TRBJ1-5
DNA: TGCAGTGCTTCTAACAGGGACTATAGCAATCAGCCCCAGCATTTT
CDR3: CSASNRDYSNQPQHF

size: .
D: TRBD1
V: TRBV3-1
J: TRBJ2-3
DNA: TGTGCCAGCAGCCCCGGGACAGGACTCACAGATACGCAGTATTTT
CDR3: CASSPGTGLTDTQYF

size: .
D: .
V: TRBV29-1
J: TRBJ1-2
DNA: TGCAGCGTTTACAAACAGGGCGATGGCTACACCTTC
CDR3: CSVYKQGDGYTF

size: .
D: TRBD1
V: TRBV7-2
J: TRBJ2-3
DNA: TGTGCCAGCAGCTTAGTTGCGGTTACCGGGACAGGGGGTGTTGCAGATACGCAGTATTTT
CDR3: CASSLVAVTGTGGVADTQYF

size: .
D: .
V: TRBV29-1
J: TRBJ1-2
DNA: TGCAGCGCGGACCAGGGAGGCACTCACTATGGCTACACCTTC
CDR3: CSADQGGTHYGYTF

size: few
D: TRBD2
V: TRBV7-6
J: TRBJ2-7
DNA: TGTGCCAGCAGCTTAGTAGTAAAGGGACTAGCGGGAAAGTGGTCATCCTACGAGCAGTACTTC
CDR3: CASSLVVKGLAGKWSSYEQYF

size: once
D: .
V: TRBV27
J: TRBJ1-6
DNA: TGTGCCAGCAGTTTCCAAGGGGGGGATTCACCCCTCCACTTT
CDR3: CASSFQGGDSPLHF

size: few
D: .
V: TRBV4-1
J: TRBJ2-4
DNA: TGCGCCAGCAGCCAAGATGGGGTTAGCGGGTACTTC
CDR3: CASSQDGVSGYF

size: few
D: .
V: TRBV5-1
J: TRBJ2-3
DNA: TGCGCCAGCAGCTCGGGACATCAAGATACGCAGTATTTT
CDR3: CASSSGHQDTQYF

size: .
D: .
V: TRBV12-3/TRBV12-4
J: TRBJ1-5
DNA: TGTGCCAGCAGTCCGGCCGGGACGGGATCCCTTAATCAGCCCCAGCATTTT
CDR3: CASSPAGTGSLNQPQHF

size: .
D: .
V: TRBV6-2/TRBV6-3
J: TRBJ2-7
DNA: TGTGCCAGCGGGACCGGCCGGGCCTACGAGCAGTACTTC
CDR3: CASGTGRAYEQYF

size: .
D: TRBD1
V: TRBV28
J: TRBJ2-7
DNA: TGTGCCAGCAGCTGGGACAGGGGGCGCAACTACGAGCAGTACTTC
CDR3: CASSWDRGRNYEQYF

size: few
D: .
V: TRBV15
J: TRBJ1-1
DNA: TGTGCCACCAGCAGAGATCGGGGGGGAGGCACTGAAGCTTTCTTT
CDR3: CATSRDRGGGTEAFF

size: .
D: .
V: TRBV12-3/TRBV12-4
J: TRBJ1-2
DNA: TGTGCCAGCTATGGGGTGGAGGGAATAGGCTATGGCTACACCTTC
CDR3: CASYGVEGIGYGYTF

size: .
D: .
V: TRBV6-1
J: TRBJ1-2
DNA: TGTGCCAGCAGAGACAGACACTACAGGCTTACCAACTATGGCTACACCTTC
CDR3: CASRDRHYRLTNYGYTF

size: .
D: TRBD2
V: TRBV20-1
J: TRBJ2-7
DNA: TGCAGTGCTAGAGAGGAGCTAGCGGGTTTATACGAGCAGTACTTC
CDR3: CSAREELAGLYEQYF

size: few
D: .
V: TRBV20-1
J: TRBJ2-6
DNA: TGCAGTGCTAGAGATTTGGCAGCCTCTGGGGCCAACGTCCTGACTTTC
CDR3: CSARDLAASGANVLTF

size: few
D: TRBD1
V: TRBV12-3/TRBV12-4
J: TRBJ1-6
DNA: TGTGCCAGCAGTTTCACGGGACAGAATAATTCACCCCTCCACTTT
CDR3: CASSFTGQNNSPLHF

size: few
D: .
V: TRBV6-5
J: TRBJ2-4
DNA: TGTGCCAGCAGTTACGATCCCGGACGGGACATTCAGTACTTC
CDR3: CASSYDPGRDIQYF

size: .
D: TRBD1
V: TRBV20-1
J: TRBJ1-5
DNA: TGCAGTGCCGCTCACAGGGGGAATCAGCCCCAGCATTTT
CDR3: CSAAHRGNQPQHF

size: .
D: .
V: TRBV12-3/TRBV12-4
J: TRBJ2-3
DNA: TGTGCCAGCAGTTCCGCGGGGCCTAAGGCAGATACGCAGTATTTT
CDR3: CASSSAGPKADTQYF

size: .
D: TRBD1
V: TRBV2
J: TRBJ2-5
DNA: TGTGCCAGCAGTGCCTGGACAGGGGGGGAAGAGACCCAGTACTTC
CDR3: CASSAWTGGEETQYF

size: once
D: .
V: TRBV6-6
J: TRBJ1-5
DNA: TGTGCTAGCAGCCCGAGGGAGGGGGGGGTTCGGCCCCAGCATTTT
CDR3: CASSPREGGVRPQHF

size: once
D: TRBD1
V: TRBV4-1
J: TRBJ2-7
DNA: TGCGCCAGCAGCCCCATCATGGGACAGGGGGACTACGAGCAGTACTTC
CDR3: CASSPIMGQGDYEQYF

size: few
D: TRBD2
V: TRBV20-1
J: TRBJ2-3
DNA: TGCAGTGCTAGTAGCGGGAGGGCCAACTCGATCGTAGATACGCAGTATTTT
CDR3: CSASSGRANSIVDTQYF

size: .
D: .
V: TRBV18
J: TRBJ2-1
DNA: TGTGCCAGCTCACCTGCCGGACAGAGAGTTTACAATGAGCAGTTCTTC
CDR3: CASSPAGQRVYNEQFF

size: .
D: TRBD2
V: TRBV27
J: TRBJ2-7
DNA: TGTGCCAGCAGTCCATCGACTAGCGGGGGGTTCCGCGAGCAGTACTTC
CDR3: CASSPSTSGGFREQYF

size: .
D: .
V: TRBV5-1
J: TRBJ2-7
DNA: TGCGCCAGCAGCCCCTACTACTCCCGAGCCTACGAGCAGTACTTC
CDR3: CASSPYYSRAYEQYF

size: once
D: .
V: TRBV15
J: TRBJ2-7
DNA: TGTGCCACCAGCAGAGATGACTACGAGCAGTACTTC
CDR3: CATSRDDYEQYF

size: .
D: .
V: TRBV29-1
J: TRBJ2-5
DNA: TGCAGCGGCACGGCCAGGGAGACCCAGTACTTC
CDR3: CSGTARETQYF

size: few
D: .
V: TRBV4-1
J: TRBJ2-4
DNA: TGCGCCAGCAGCCCGGGCGACCTCGTTATAGCCAAAAACATTCAGTACTTC
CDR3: CASSPGDLVIAKNIQYF

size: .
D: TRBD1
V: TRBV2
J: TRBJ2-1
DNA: TGTGCCAGCAGCCTTCTCCGGGACAGGGGATTCAATGAGCAGTTCTTC
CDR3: CASSLLRDRGFNEQFF

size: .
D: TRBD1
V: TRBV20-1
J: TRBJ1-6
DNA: TGCAGTGCTAGAGACAGGGGGCAGGGTTCACCCCTCCACTTT
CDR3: CSARDRGQGSPLHF

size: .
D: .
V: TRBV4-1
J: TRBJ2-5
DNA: TGCGCCAGCAGCCAAGTTGGAGGGGTTAGGGAGACCCAGTACTTC
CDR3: CASSQVGGVRETQYF

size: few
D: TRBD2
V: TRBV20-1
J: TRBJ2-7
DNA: TGCAGTGCGCCGGACGGTTCTAGCGGGGACTACGAGCAGTACTTC
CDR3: CSAPDGSSGDYEQYF